This T cell receptor (beta chain) derives from a study of OX40 agonist ivuxolimab in advanced cancers. Researchers took blood at baseline, on cycle 4 day 1, and on cycle 7 day 1. Method: immunoSEQ multiplex PCR; TCRdb's copy keeps in-frame clones and lacks some. Of almost 80,000 clones in the sample, about 84% were seen once. This receptor was identified in an adult with an advanced solid tumor such as melanoma, head and neck, liver or kidney cancer. This sample comprised CD4+ or CD8+ T cells sorted from blood, obtained in a trial of the OX40 agonist ivuxolimab.

This CDR3 is CASSLVSRRILNTGELFF. The DNA for the CDR3 is TGTGCCAGCAGCTTAGTTTCCAGGAGAATCCTAAACACCGGGGAGCTGTTTTTT. The V gene is TRBV7-8, the J gene TRBJ2-2; D remains ambiguous. CDR1 and CDR2 (germline): SGHVS, FQNEAQ. Deletions cut 1 base from V and 2 bases from J, with 17 bases between. This CDR3 contains 18 residues.